This T cell receptor (beta chain) was profiled in a study of early T cells in non-severe SARS-CoV-2 infection. About the study: The authors sequenced bulk RNA from unsorted whole blood, leaving chains unpaired. General study points: A preference for anti-spike CD8 responses marked VDJdb matching, which missed private and CD4 specificities.

Germline V gene data show CDR1 as SGHVS and CDR2 as FQNEAQ. The CDR3 runs 16 residues. Between the trimmed V and J ends, which lost 5 bases and 4 bases, there was a span of 18 bases. Individual cDNA molecules received unique molecular identifiers during library preparation. TCRdb analysed the 5' RACE reads with MiXCR anew, one entry per CDR3 protein. The sample lists about 28,000 distinct CDR3 sequences, 5.1% occurring once. This clonotype has ten or more counts. Antigen: not known. Input material: whole blood. The receptor was derived from an adult who was a healthcare worker with PCR-confirmed SARS-CoV-2 infection or an uninfected control (not recorded which). The chain is built from TRBV7-8 and TRBJ2-1, with D possibly matching TRBD2 (6 bases). CDR3 DNA sequence: TGTGCCAGCAGCCCGTCTGGGGCGGGGCCTTACAATGAGCAGTTCTTC. This codes for CASSPSGAGPYNEQFF.